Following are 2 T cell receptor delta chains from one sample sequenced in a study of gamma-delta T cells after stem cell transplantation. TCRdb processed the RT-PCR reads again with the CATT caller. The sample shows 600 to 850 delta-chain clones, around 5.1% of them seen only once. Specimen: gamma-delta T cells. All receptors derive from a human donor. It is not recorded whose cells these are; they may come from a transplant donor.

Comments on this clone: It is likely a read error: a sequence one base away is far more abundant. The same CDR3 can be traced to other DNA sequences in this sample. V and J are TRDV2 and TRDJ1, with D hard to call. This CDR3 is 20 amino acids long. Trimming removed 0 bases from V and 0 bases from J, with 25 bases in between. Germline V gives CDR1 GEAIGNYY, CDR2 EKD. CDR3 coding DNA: TGTGCCTGTGACACCCTGGTTTTCTCCGACTTACTAGAGGACACCGATAAACTCATCTTT. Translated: CACDTLVFSDLLEDTDKLIF.

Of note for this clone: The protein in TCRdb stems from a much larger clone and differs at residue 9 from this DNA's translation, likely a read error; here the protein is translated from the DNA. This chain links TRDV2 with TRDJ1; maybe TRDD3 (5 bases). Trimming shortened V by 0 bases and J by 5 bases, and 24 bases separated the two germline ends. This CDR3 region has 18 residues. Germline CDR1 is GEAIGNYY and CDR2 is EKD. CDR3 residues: CACDTVAPAGWGTDKLIF. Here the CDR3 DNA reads TGTGCCTGTGACACCGTAGCACCTGCGGGATGGGGAACTGATAAACTCATCTTT.